This T cell receptor beta chain appears in the sequencing data of a study of blood T cell repertoires in COVID-19. As for the study in general: Nucleic acid was either cDNA or gDNA, and it came from T cells, B-cell-depleted T cells, or PBMCs.

Participant age was roughly 18 to 95 years, and participants resided in about two dozen US areas. In the original processing: How many nucleated cells were present was estimated from reference gene primer amplification. Profiling relied on immunoSEQ multiplex PCR, and the TCRdb table lists in-frame clones only, not all of them. That table supplies the V and J calls and clone size; D and trimming were determined from the DNA. The sample has 310,000 or so clones; roughly 87% are singletons. This CDR3 has 13 amino acids. Per germline, CDR1 MGHRA and CDR2 YSYEKL. V lost 3 bases to trimming and J lost 5 bases, with 10 bases between them.

Sequenced sample: PBMCs or T cells enriched from blood (not recorded which). The chain joins TRBV4-1 to TRBJ1-2, with D possibly matching TRBD1 (5 bases). The source is a woman under 30 who had recovered from COVID-19. CDR3 sequence: CASSQGRGYGYTF. The CDR3 nucleotides read TGCGCCAGCAGCCAGGGAAGGGGATATGGCTACACCTTC.